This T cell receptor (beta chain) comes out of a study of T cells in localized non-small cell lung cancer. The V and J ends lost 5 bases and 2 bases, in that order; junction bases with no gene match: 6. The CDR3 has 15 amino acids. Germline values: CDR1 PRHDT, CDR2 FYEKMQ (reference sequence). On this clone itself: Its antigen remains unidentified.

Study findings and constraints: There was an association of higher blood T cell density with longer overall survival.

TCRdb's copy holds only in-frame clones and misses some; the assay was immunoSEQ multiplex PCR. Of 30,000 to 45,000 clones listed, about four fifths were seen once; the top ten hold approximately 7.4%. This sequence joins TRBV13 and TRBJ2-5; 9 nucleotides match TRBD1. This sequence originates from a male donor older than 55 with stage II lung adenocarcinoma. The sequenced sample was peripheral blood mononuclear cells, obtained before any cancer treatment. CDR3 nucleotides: TGTGCCAGCAGCCTGATCGACAGGGGGCAAGAGACCCAGTACTTC. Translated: CASSLIDRGQETQYF.